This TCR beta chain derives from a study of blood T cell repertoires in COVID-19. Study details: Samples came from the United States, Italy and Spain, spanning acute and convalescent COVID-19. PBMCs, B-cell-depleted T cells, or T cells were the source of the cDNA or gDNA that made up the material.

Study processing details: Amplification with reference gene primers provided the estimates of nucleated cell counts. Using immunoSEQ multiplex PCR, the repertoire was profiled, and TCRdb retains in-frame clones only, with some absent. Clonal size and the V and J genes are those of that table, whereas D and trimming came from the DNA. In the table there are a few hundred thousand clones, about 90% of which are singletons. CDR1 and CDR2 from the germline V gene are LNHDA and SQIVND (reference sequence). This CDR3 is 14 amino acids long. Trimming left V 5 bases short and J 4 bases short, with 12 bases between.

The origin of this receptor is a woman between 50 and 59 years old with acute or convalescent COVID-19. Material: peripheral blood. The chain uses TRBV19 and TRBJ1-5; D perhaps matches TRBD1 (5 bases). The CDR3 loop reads CASSFTGPNQPQHF. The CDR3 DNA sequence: TGTGCCAGTAGTTTCACAGGACCGAATCAGCCCCAGCATTTT.